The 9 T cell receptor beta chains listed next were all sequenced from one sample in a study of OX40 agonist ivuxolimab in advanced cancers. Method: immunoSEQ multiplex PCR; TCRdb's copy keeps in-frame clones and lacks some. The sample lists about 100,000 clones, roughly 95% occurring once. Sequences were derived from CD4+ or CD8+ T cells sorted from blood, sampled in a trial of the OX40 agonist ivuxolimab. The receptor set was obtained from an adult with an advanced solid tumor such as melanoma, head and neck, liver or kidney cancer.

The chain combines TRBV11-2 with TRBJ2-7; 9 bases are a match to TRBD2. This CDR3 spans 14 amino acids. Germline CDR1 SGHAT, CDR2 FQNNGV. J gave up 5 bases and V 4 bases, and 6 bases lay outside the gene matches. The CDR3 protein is CASSSEGLADEQYF. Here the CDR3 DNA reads TGTGCCAGCAGCTCAGAGGGACTAGCCGACGAGCAGTACTTC.

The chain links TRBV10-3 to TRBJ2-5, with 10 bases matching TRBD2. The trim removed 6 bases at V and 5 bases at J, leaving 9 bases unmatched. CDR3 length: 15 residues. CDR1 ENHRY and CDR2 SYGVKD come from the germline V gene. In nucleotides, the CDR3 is TGTGCCATCAGGTCAGCGGGAGGGCCTTGGGAGACCCAGTACTTC. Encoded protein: CAIRSAGGPWETQYF.

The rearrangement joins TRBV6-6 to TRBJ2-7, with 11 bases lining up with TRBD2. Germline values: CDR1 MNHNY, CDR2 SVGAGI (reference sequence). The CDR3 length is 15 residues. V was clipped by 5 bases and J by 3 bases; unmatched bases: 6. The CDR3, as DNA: TGTGCCAGCAGTCGTGGGACTAGCGGATACTACGAGCAGTACTTC. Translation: CASSRGTSGYYEQYF.

The CDR3 reads CASSLGGNYGYTF. Here the CDR3 DNA reads TGTGCCAGCAGCTTAGGAGGGAACTATGGCTACACCTTC. This chain joins TRBV13 and TRBJ1-2; no clear D gene. The CDR3 loop spans 13 amino acids. The V gene's germline CDR1 is PRHDT and CDR2 FYEKMQ (reference sequence). Trimming pared 0 bases from V and 2 bases from J, leaving 4 bases between.

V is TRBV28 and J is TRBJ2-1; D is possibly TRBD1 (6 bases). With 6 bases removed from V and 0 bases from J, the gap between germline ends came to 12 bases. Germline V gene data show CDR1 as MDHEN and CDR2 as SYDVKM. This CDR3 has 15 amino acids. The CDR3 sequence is CASRPGHSSYNEQFF. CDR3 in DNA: TGTGCCAGCAGGCCGGGACATAGCTCCTACAATGAGCAGTTCTTC.

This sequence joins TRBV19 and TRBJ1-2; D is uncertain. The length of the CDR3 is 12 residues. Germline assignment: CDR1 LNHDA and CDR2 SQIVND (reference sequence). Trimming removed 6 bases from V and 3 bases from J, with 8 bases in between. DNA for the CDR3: TGTGCCAGTAGGGGGTCGGACTATGGCTACACCTTC. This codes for CASRGSDYGYTF.

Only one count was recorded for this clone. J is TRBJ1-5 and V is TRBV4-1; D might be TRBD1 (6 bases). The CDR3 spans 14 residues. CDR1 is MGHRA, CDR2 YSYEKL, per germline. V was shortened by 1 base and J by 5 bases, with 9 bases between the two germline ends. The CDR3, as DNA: TGCGCCAGCAGCCAAGCAGGGGAGGATCAGCCCCAGCATTTT. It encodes CASSQAGEDQPQHF.

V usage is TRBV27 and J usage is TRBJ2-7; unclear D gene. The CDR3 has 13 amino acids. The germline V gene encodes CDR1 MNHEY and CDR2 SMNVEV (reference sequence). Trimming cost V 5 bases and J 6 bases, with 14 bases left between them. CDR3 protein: CASSTDQALEQYF. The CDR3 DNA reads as TGTGCCAGCAGTACAGATCAGGCCCTCGAGCAGTACTTC.

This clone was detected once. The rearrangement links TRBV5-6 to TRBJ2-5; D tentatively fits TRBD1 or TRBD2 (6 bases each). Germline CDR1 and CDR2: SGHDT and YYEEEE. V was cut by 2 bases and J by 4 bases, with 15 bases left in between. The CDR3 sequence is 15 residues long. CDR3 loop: CASSLIQGGVETQYF. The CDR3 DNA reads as TGTGCCAGCAGCTTAATACAGGGAGGAGTAGAGACCCAGTACTTC. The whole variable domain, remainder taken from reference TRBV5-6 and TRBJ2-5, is DAGVTQSPTHLIKTRGQQVTLRCSPKSGHDTVSWYQQALGQGPQFIFQYYEEEERQRGNFPDRFSGHQFPNYSSELNVNALLLGDSALYLCASSLIQGGVETQYFGPGTRLLVL.